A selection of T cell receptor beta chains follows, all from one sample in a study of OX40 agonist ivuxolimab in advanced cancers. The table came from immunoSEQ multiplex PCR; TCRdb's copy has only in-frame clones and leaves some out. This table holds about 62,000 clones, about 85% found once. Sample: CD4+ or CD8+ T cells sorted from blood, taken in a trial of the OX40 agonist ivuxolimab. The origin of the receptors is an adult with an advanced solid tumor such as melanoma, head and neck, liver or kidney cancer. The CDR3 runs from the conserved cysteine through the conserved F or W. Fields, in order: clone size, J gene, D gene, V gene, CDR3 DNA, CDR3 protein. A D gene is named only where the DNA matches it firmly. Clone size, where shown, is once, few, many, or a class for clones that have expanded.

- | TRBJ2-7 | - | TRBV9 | TGTGCCAGCAGCCCCAGACCCGGCGAGCAGTACTTC | CASSPRPGEQYF
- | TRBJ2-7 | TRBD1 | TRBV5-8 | TGTGCCAGCAGCAAGGGACAGGGAAAATACGAGCAGTACTTC | CASSKGQGKYEQYF
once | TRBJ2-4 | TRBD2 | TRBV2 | TGTGCCAGCAGTGAGAGTAGCGGGAGGTCCAAAAACATTCAGTACTTC | CASSESSGRSKNIQYF
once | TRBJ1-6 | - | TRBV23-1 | TGCGCCAGCAGTCAAGGATCGCAGGTTTGGAATAATAATTCACCCCTCCACTTT | CASSQGSQVWNNNSPLHF
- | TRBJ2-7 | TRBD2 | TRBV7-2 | TGTGCCAGCAGCTTAGCCCGGGGGGGGGCTTGGTACGAGCAGTACTTC | CASSLARGGAWYEQYF
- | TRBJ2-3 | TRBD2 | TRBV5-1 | TGCGCCAGCAGCTCCTTAGCGGGAGGGCCCCAGTATTTT | CASSSLAGGPQYF
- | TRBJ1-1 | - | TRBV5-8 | TGTGCCAGCAAAACAGAGAGGGGAAACACTGAAGCTTTCTTT | CASKTERGNTEAFF
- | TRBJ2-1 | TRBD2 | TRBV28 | TGTGCCAGCAGTTTATTGATAGCGGGAGGGACCTACAATGAGCAGTTCTTC | CASSLLIAGGTYNEQFF
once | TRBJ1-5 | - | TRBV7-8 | TGTGCCAGCAGCACCCTCGGAGGGATGAGCAATCAGCCCCAGCATTTT | CASSTLGGMSNQPQHF
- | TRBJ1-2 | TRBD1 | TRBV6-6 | TGTGCCAGCACCGGGACAGGGGCCAATAACTATGGCTACACCTTC | CASTGTGANNYGYTF
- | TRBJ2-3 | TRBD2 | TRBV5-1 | TGCGCCAGCAGCTACACTAGCGGGGGGACCACAGATACGCAGTATTTT | CASSYTSGGTTDTQYF
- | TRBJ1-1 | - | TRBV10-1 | TGCGCCAGCAGATACCTCCTTTGGGGGACTGAAGCTTTCTTT | CASRYLLWGTEAFF
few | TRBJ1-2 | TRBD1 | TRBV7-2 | TGTGCCAGCAGCCTTTGGACAGGGTATGGCTACACCTTC | CASSLWTGYGYTF
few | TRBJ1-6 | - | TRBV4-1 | TGCGCCAGCAGAGGGAGCTCCTATAATTCACCCCTCCACTTT | CASRGSSYNSPLHF
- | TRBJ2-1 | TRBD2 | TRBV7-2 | TGTGCCAGCAGCTTAGAGAGACTAGCGGGTGCGTACAATGAGCAGTTCTTC | CASSLERLAGAYNEQFF
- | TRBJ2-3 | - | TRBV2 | TGTGCCAGCAGGGCCTCTGGGACGCAGTATTTT | CASRASGTQYF
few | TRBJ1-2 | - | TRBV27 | TGTGCCAGCAGTCTCCAGGGTCACTATGGCTACACCTTC | CASSLQGHYGYTF
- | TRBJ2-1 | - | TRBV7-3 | TGTGCCAGCAGCTTAATGCCTAGTTCGTACGATGAGCAGTTCTTC | CASSLMPSSYDEQFF
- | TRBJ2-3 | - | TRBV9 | TGTGCCAGCAGCCCCTCTAGCGCGACATGGGTGGATACGCAGTATTTT | CASSPSSATWVDTQYF
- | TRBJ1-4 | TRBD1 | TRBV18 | TGTGCCAGCTCACCGTCCCGGGACAGGGGGGGCGAAAAACTGTTTTTT | CASSPSRDRGGEKLFF
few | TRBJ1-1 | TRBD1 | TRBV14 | TGTGCCAGCAGCTCACCAGGACAGGGCCCCACTGAAGCTTTCTTT | CASSSPGQGPTEAFF
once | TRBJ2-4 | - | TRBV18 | TGTGCCAGCTCACCGACCCCGGGACAAGGTACGACCAAAAACATTCAGTACTTC | CASSPTPGQGTTKNIQYF
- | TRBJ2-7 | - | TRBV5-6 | TGTGCCAGCAGCTTGGATCAGGGACCTTACGAGCAGTACTTC | CASSLDQGPYEQYF
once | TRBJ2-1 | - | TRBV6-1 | TGTGCCAGCAGTTCTGCTGGAAATGAGCAGTTCTTC | CASSSAGNEQFF
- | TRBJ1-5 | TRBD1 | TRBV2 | TGTGCCAGCTCACAGGGGGTAGATCAGCCCCAGCATTTT | CASSQGVDQPQHF
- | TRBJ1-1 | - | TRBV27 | TGTGCCAGCAGTTTATATGGCCTAGGGCAGGGTAAGAACACTGAAGCTTTCTTT | CASSLYGLGQGKNTEAFF
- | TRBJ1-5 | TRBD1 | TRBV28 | TGTGCCAGCAGTTTATCGGGACAGACCCCGCTCAATCAGCCCCAGCATTTT | CASSLSGQTPLNQPQHF
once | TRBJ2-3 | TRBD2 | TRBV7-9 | TGTGCCAGCGGCGCTAGCGGCAACACAGATACGCAGTATTTT | CASGASGNTDTQYF
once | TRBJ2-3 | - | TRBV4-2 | TGTGCCAGCAGCCAAGTCGCGGGGCAGCAAGGCACAGATACGCAGTATTTT | CASSQVAGQQGTDTQYF
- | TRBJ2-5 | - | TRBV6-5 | TGTGCCAGCAGTTACCGGCAGGGACGGGAGACCCAGTACTTC | CASSYRQGRETQYF
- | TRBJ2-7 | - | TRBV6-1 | TGTGCCAGCAGTGGGGGTTGGGGGGTTTACGAGCAGTACTTC | CASSGGWGVYEQYF
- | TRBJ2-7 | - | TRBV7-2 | TGTGCCAGCAGCTTAGTAGGGGCGGGCCACTCCTACGAGCAGTACTTC | CASSLVGAGHSYEQYF
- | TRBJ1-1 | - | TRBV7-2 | TGTGCCAGCACCCCGCCCGGAGGCAAGAACACTGAAGCTTTCTTT | CASTPPGGKNTEAFF
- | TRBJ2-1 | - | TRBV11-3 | TGTGCCAGCAGCTTAGGAACTGAAGGCGGGGTCTCTGGTGGTGAGCAGTTCTTC | CASSLGTEGGVSGGEQFF
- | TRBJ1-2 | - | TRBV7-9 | TGTGCCAGCAGCCCTCCTGGGGGGGAAAACTATGGCTACACCTTC | CASSPPGGENYGYTF
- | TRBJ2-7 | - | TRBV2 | TGTGCCAGCAGTGATTGGCGACTTCCCTACGAGCAGTACTTC | CASSDWRLPYEQYF
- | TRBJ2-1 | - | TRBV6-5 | TGTGCCAGCAGTTACGTCCAGGGCGGTGAGCAGTTCTTC | CASSYVQGGEQFF
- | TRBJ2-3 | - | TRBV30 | TGTGCCGGGCGGCCGGGCGGGGCCACAGATACGCAGTATTTT | CAGRPGGATDTQYF
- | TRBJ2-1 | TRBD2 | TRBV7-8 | TGTGCCAGCAGCACCGGGACTAGCGGGTACAATGAGCAGTTCTTC | CASSTGTSGYNEQFF
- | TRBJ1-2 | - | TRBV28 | TGTGCCAGCACTAGGGGAGACCCCTTTAACTATGGCTACACCTTC | CASTRGDPFNYGYTF
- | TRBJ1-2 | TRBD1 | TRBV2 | TGTGCCAGCAGTAGGACAGGGTGGATTTCTGGCTACACCTTC | CASSRTGWISGYTF
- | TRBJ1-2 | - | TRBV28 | TGTGCCAGCATCCTCGGGGGGGGCGGTGGCTACACCTTC | CASILGGGGGYTF